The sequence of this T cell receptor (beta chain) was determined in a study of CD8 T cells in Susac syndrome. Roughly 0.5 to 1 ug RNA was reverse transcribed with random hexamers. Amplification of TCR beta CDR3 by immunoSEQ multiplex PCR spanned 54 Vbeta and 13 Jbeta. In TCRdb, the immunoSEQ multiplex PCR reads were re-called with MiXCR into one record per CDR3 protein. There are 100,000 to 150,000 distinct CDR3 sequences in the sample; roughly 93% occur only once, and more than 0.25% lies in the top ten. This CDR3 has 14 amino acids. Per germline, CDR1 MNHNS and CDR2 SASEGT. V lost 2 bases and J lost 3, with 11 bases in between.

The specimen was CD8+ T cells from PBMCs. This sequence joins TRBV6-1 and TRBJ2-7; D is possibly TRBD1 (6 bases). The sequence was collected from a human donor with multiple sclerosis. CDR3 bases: TGTGCCAGCAGTGAACGCAGGGGCGGCTACGAGCAGTACTTC. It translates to CASSERRGGYEQYF.